These 20 T cell receptor beta chains originate from one sample sequenced in a study of T cell responses to AZD1222 COVID-19 vaccine. Some clones are missing from TCRdb's copy, which holds only in-frame ones; the method was immunoSEQ multiplex PCR. The data hold approximately 81,000 clones, with roughly 85% observed a single time. The sequencing used peripheral blood, collected 28 days after the second AZD1222 dose. The receptors come from an adult who received the AZD1222 COVID-19 vaccine.

The chain couples TRBV7-2 to TRBJ1-1; 7 bases line up with TRBD1. Trimming cost V 4 bases and J 4 bases; bases outside gene matches: 12. Germline CDR1 and CDR2: SGHTA and FQGNSA. The CDR3 has 16 residues. CDR3 bases: TGTGCCAGCAGCTCGAGGGGGCGTCGAATGATCACTGAAGCTTTCTTT. Translation: CASSSRGRRMITEAFF. Supplemented by reference TRBV7-2 and TRBJ1-1, the full variable domain reads GAGVSQSPSNKVTEKGKDVELRCDPISGHTALYWYRQSLGQGLEFLIYFQGNSAPDKSGLPSDRFSAERTGGSVSTLTIQRTQQEDSAVYLCASSSRGRRMITEAFFGQGTRLTVV.

This clone was counted once. CDR3 amino acids: CASSSPRELGDEQYF. CDR3 DNA sequence: TGTGCCAGCAGCTCCCCCCGGGAGTTGGGCGACGAGCAGTACTTC. The J gene is TRBJ2-7, the V gene TRBV13, with TRBD2 as a possible D gene (6 bases). V lost 4 bases to trimming and J lost 5 bases, with 18 bases between them. In germline, CDR1 is PRHDT, CDR2 FYEKMQ (reference sequence). The CDR3 contains 15 residues.

V is TRBV19 and J is TRBJ2-7; no clear D. Between the trimmed V and J ends, which lost 5 bases and 5 bases, there was a span of 13 bases. The CDR3 has 13 residues. Germline V CDR1 and CDR2: LNHDA, SQIVND (reference sequence). The CDR3 sequence is CASSSASLDEQYF. DNA of the CDR3: TGTGCCAGTAGTTCAGCCTCCTTAGACGAGCAGTACTTC.

The chain uses TRBV6-5 and TRBJ1-1; D is unclear. This CDR3 has 13 amino acids. V was clipped by 7 bases and J by 0 bases, with 9 bases between them. Germline values: CDR1 MNHEY, CDR2 SVGAGI. The CDR3 here is CASKRPMNTEAFF. The DNA of the CDR3 is TGTGCCAGCAAAAGGCCCATGAACACTGAAGCTTTCTTT.

This chain links TRBV6-1 with TRBJ1-1; weak D call: TRBD1 (6 bases). Trimming removed 3 bases from V and 3 bases from J, with 14 bases in between. The germline V gene has CDR1 MNHNS and CDR2 SASEGT. The CDR3 spans 15 residues. In DNA form, the CDR3 reads TGTGCCAGCAGTGAGCCCGGTAGGGGGGACACTGAAGCTTTCTTT. This gives the protein CASSEPGRGDTEAFF.

The chain couples TRBV30 to TRBJ1-1; D possibly corresponds to TRBD1 (5 bases). This CDR3 has 14 amino acids. Germline CDR1 GTSNPN, CDR2 SVGIG (reference sequence). The V end was cut by 2 bases, the J end by 3 bases, with 13 bases between. The CDR3 region has the DNA TGTGCCTGGAGTCCGACCCTGGGGGACACTGAAGCTTTCTTT. Protein: CAWSPTLGDTEAFF.

The chain couples TRBV11-2 to TRBJ2-7, with D tentatively TRBD2 (6 bases). Germline V gives CDR1 SGHAT, CDR2 FQNNGV. The CDR3 is 15 amino acids. Between the trimmed V and J ends, which lost 1 base and 0 bases, there was a span of 10 bases. Here the CDR3 DNA reads TGTGCCAGCAGCTTAGCACTAGCCACCTCCTACGAGCAGTACTTC. Translating gives CASSLALATSYEQYF.

This clone was observed a handful of times. This chain connects TRBV27 to TRBJ1-2, with D unresolved. In germline, CDR1 is MNHEY, CDR2 SMNVEV (reference sequence). The CDR3 has 13 residues. Trimming cost V 6 bases and J 5 bases, with 13 bases left between them. The CDR3 is CASRELAGYGYTF. The CDR3 DNA is TGTGCCAGCAGAGAGCTGGCGGGTTATGGCTACACCTTC.

This clone was found once. This chain links TRBV14 with TRBJ2-7, with TRBD1 identical over 7 bases. The CDR3 totals 17 residues. From germline, CDR1 is SGHDN and CDR2 FVKESK. The trim removed 4 bases at V and 7 bases at J, leaving 19 bases unmatched. The CDR3 sequence is CASSRGPFYRQGGEQYF. The CDR3 nucleotides are TGTGCCAGCAGCCGAGGTCCGTTTTATCGACAGGGTGGTGAGCAGTACTTC.

This chain connects TRBV3-1 (or the pseudogene TRBV3-2) to TRBJ2-7, with D perhaps being TRBD1 or TRBD2 (5 bases each). The V gene's germline CDR1 is LGHDT and CDR2 YNNKEL (reference sequence). This CDR3 has 15 amino acids. The V end was cut by 3 bases, the J end by 3 bases, with 15 bases between. The CDR3 sequence is CASSQRATGGYEQYF. The CDR3 coding sequence is TGTGCCAGCAGCCAGCGGGCCACTGGGGGCTACGAGCAGTACTTC.

The rearrangement links TRBV9 to TRBJ2-1; no clear D gene. The CDR3 runs to 11 residues. Between the trimmed V and J ends, which lost 4 bases and 8 bases, there was a span of 7 bases. From germline, CDR1 is SGDLS and CDR2 YYNGEE. The CDR3 DNA is TGTGCCAGCAGCACGAGCGATGAGCAGTTCTTC. Residues: CASSTSDEQFF.

The rearrangement links TRBV6-4 to TRBJ2-2; 14 bases agree with TRBD2. V was clipped by 10 bases and J by 4 bases; unmatched bases: 5. There are 15 residues in the CDR3. Germline assignment: CDR1 MRHNA and CDR2 SNTAGT. CDR3 in amino acids: CATRGLAGATGELFF. The CDR3, as DNA: TGTGCCACCAGGGGACTAGCGGGAGCCACCGGGGAGCTGTTTTTT.

This chain connects TRBV6-2 or TRBV6-3 to TRBJ2-1; D gene ambiguous. CDR1 and CDR2 (germline): MNHEY, SVGEGT. Between the trimmed V and J ends, which lost 5 bases and 11 bases, there was a span of 10 bases. This CDR3 is 11 amino acids long. The CDR3 region has the DNA TGTGCCAGCAGTCAACACAACAAGCAGTTCTTC. Its translation is CASSQHNKQFF.

This chain joins TRBV20-1 and TRBJ2-7; a weak D match, TRBD2 (7 bases). The CDR3 runs 15 residues. Trimming pared 3 bases from V and 4 bases from J, leaving 19 bases between. Germline loops: CDR1 DFQATT, CDR2 SNEGSKA (reference sequence). The CDR3 DNA follows: TGCAGTGCTAGTGTGGGAGGGGGAGGGGTTTACGAGCAGTACTTC. Protein product: CSASVGGGGVYEQYF.

This chain joins TRBV7-2 and TRBJ1-3; D unclear. V dropped 5 bases and J dropped 8 bases, with 19 bases sitting between them. This CDR3 spans 15 amino acids. Germline-derived CDR1 and CDR2 are SGHTA and FQGNSA. This CDR3 is CASSPDTGYLDTIYF. In DNA, the CDR3 is TGTGCCAGCAGCCCCGATACGGGGTATCTAGACACCATATATTTT.

V is TRBV9 and J is TRBJ1-2, with D possibly TRBD1 on 5 matching bases. With 3 bases removed from V and 8 bases from J, the gap between germline ends came to 17 bases. The CDR3 loop spans 14 amino acids. Looked up from germline, CDR1 is SGDLS and CDR2 is YYNGEE. The CDR3 sequence: CASSAPGGAKGYTF. CDR3 sequence (DNA): TGTGCCAGCAGCGCCCCTGGGGGAGCCAAGGGCTACACCTTC.

The chain uses TRBV5-1 and TRBJ1-1; the D is unclear. From germline, CDR1 is SGHRS and CDR2 YFSETQ. CDR3 size: 15 residues. Trimming took 3 bases from V and 3 from J, leaving 15 bases between them. CDR3 in DNA: TGCGCCAGCAGCTGGCGGACTGCGGTGGACACTGAAGCTTTCTTT. This codes for CASSWRTAVDTEAFF.

The chain employs TRBV7-3 and TRBJ2-1, with D possibly matching TRBD2 (6 bases). Trimming cost V 3 bases and J 4 bases, with 13 bases left between them. The CDR3 extends over 15 amino acids. Per germline, CDR1 SGHTA and CDR2 FQGTGA. The CDR3: CASSFRTTSYNEQFF. CDR3 bases: TGTGCCAGCAGCTTCCGGACTACCTCGTACAATGAGCAGTTCTTC.

The V gene is TRBV5-1, the J gene TRBJ2-7; D not certain. This CDR3 is built from 11 residues. The germline V gene encodes CDR1 SGHRS and CDR2 YFSETQ. The germline V and J ends were trimmed by 0 bases and 6 bases, with 4 bases remaining between them. The CDR3 region has the DNA TGCGCCAGCAGCTTGGAAAGCGAGCAGTACTTC. Translating gives CASSLESEQYF.

V usage is TRBV11-2 and J usage is TRBJ1-5, with no clear D. V dropped 4 bases and J dropped 3 bases, with 7 bases sitting between them. CDR3 length: 13 amino acids. Germline V CDR1 and CDR2: SGHAT, FQNNGV. For the CDR3, the DNA is TGTGCCAGCAGCTCGGGTTCCAATCAGCCCCAGCATTTT. This sequence encodes CASSSGSNQPQHF.